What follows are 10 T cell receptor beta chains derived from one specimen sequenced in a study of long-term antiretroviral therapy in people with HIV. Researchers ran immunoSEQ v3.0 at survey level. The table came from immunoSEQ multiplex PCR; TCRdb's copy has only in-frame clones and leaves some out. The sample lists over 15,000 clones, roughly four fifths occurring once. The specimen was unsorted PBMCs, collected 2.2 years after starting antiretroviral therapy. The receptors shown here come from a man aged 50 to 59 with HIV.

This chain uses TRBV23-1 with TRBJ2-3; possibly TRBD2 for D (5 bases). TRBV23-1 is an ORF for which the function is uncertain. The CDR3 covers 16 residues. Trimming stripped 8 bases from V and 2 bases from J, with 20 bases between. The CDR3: CASARGEERFTDTQYF. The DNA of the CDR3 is TGCGCCAGCGCACGAGGTGAGGAGCGGTTCACAGATACGCAGTATTTT.

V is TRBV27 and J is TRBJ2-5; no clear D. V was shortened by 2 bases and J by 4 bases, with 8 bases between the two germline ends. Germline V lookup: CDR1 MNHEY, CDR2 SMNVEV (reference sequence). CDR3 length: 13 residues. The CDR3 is CASSLRKVETQYF. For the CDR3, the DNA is TGTGCCAGCAGTTTAAGGAAGGTAGAGACCCAGTACTTC.

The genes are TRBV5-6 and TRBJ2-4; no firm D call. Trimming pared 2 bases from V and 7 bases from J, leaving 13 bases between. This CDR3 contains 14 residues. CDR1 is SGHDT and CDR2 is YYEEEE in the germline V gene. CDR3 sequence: CASSFSPMENIQYF. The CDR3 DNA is TGTGCCAGCAGCTTTTCCCCGATGGAGAACATTCAGTACTTC.

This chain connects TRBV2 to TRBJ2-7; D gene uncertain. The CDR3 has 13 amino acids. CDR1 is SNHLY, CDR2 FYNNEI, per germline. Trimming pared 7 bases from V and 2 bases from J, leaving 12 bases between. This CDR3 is CASTRQAAYEQYF. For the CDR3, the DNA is TGTGCCAGCACTAGACAAGCCGCCTACGAGCAGTACTTC. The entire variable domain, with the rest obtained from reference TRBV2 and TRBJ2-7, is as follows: EPEVTQTPSHQVTQMGQEVILRCVPISNHLYFYWYRQILGQKVEFLVSFYNNEISEKSEIFDDQFSVERPDGSNFTLKIRSTKLEDSAMYFCASTRQAAYEQYFGPGTRLTVT.

The CDR3: CASSPQKPSSTDTQYF. CDR3 sequence (DNA): TGTGCCAGCAGCCCCCAGAAACCTTCTAGCACAGATACGCAGTATTTT. The chain carries TRBV25-1 and TRBJ2-3; unclear D gene. This CDR3 is built from 16 residues. CDR1 and CDR2 from the germline V gene are MGHDK and SYGVNS. V gave up 6 bases and J gave up 0 bases, with 16 bases separating them.

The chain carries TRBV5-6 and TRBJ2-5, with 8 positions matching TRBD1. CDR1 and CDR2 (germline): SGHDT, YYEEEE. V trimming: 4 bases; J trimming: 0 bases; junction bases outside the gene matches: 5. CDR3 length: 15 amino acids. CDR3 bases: TGTGCCAGCAGCAAGACAGGGGACTACCAAGAGACCCAGTACTTC. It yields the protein CASSKTGDYQETQYF.

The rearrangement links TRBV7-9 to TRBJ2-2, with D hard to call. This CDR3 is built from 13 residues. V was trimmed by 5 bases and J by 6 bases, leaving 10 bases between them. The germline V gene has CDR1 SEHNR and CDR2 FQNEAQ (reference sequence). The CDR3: CASSAAVSGELFF. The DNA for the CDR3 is TGTGCCAGCAGCGCCGCGGTTTCCGGGGAGCTGTTTTTT.

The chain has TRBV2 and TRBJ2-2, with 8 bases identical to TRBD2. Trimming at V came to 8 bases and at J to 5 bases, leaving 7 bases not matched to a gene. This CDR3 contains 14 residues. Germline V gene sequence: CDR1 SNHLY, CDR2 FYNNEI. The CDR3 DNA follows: TGTGCCAGCCTCCGGACTAGCAGTACCGGGGAGCTGTTTTTT. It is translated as CASLRTSSTGELFF.

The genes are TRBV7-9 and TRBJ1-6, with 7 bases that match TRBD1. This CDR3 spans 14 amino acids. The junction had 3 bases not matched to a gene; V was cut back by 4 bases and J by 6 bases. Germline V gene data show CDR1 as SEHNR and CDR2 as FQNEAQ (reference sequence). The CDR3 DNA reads TGTGCCAGCAGCTCGACAGGGCGTAATTCACCCCTCCACTTT. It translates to CASSSTGRNSPLHF. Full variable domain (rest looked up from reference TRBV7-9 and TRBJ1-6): DTGVSQNPRHKITKRGQNVTFRCDPISEHNRLYWYRQTLGQGPEFLTYFQNEAQLEKSRLLSDRFSAERPKGSFSTLEIQRTEQGDSAMYLCASSSTGRNSPLHFGNGTRLTVT.

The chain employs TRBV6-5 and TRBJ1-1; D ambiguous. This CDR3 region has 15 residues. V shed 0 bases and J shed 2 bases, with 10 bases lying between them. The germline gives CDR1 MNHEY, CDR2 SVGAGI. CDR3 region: CASSYSYVGNTEAFF. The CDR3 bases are TGTGCCAGCAGTTACTCGTATGTGGGAAACACTGAAGCTTTCTTT.